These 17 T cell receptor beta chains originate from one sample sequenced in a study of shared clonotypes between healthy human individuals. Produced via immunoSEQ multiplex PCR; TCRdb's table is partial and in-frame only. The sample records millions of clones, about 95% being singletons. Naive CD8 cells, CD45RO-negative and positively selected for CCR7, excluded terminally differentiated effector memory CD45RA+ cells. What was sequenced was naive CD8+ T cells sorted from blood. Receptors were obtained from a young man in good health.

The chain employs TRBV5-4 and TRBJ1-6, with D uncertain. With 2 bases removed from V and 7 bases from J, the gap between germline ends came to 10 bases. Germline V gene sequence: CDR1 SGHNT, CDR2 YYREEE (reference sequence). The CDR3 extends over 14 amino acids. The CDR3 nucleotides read TGTGCCAGCAGCTTATTGCCCGGAAATTCACCCCTCCACTTT. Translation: CASSLLPGNSPLHF.

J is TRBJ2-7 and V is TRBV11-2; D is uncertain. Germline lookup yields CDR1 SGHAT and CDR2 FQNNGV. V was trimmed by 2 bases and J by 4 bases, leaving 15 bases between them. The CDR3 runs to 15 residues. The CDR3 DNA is TGTGCCAGCAGCTTATCCCCAGCCTCATATTACGAGCAGTACTTC. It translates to CASSLSPASYYEQYF.

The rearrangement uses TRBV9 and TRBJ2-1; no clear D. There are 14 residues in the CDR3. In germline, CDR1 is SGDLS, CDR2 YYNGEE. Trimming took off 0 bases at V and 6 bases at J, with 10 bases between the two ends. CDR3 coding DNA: TGTGCCAGCAGCGTAGAAGGGCCTCGCAATGAGCAGTTCTTC. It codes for CASSVEGPRNEQFF.

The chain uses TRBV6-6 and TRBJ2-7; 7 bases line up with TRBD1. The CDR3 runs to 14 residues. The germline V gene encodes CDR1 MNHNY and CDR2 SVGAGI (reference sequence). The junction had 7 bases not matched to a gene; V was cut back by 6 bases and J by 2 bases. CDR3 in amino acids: CASSTRDSPYEQYF. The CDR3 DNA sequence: TGTGCCAGCAGCACCCGGGACAGCCCCTACGAGCAGTACTTC.

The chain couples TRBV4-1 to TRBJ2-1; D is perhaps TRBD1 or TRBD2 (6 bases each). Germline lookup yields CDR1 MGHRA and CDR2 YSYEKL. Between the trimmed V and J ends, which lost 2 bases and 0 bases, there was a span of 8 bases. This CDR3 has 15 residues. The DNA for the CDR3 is TGCGCCAGCAGCCAAAGGGGGGACTCCTACAATGAGCAGTTCTTC. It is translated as CASSQRGDSYNEQFF.

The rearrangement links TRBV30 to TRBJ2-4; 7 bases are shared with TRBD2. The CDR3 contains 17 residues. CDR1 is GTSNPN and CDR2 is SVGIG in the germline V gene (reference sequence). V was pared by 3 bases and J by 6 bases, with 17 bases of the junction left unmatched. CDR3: CAWSHAGGAGAGNIQYF. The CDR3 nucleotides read TGTGCCTGGAGCCACGCCGGTGGGGCGGGAGCCGGAAACATTCAGTACTTC.

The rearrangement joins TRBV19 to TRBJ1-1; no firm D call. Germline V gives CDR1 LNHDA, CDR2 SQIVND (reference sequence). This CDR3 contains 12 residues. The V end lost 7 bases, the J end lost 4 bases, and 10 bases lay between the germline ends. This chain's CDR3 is CASTSGSTEAFF. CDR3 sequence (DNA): TGTGCCAGTACCTCCGGGAGCACTGAAGCTTTCTTT. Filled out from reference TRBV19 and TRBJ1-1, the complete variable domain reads DGGITQSPKYLFRKEGQNVTLSCEQNLNHDAMYWYRQDPGQGLRLIYYSQIVNDFQKGDIAEGYSVSREKKESFPLTVTSAQKNPTAFYLCASTSGSTEAFFGQGTRLTVV.

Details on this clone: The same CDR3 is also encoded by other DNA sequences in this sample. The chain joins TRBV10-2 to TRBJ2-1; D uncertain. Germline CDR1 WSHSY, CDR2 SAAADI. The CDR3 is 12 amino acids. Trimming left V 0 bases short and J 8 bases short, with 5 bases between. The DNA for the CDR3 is TGCGCCAGCAGTGAGTCGGGGTATGAGCAGTTCTTC. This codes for CASSESGYEQFF.

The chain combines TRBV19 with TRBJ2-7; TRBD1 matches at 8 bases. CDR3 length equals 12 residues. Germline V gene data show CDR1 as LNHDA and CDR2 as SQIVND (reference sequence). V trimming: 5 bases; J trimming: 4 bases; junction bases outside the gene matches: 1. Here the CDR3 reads CASSHRGYEQYF. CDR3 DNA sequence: TGTGCCAGTAGTCACAGGGGGTACGAGCAGTACTTC.

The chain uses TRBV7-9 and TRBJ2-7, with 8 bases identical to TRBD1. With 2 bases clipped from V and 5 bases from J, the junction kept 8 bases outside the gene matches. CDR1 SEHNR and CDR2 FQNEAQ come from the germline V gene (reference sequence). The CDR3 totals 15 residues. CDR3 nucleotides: TGTGCCAGCAGCTTACCGACAGGGGTATCGGACGAGCAGTACTTC. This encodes CASSLPTGVSDEQYF.

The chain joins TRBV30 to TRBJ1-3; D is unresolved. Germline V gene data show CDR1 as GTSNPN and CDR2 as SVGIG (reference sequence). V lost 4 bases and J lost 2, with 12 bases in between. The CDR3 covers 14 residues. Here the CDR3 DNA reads TGTGCCTGGACCGGGTGGTCCGCTGGAAACACCATATATTTT. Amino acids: CAWTGWSAGNTIYF.

In DNA form, the CDR3 reads TGCGCCAGCAGCGAGGCCATTCTGACAGTCACAGATACGCAGTATTTT. This translates into CASSEAILTVTDTQYF. This rearrangement joins TRBV5-1 to TRBJ2-3; the D gene is possibly TRBD1 (5 bases). The ends were cut back, 4 bases at V and 2 bases at J, with 17 bases in the middle. There are 16 residues in the CDR3. Germline assignment: CDR1 SGHRS and CDR2 YFSETQ.

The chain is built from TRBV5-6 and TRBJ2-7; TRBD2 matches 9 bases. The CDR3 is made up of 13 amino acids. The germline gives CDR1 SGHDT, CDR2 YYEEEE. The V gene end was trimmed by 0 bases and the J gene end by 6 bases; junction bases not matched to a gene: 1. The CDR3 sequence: CASSLGTSVEQYF. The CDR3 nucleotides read TGTGCCAGCAGCTTGGGGACTAGCGTCGAGCAGTACTTC.

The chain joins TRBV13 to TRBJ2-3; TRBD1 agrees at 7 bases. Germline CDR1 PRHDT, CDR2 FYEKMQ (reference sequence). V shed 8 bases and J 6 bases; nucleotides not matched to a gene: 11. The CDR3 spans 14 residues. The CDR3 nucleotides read TGTGCCAGCGGGGACAGTATGGAGTTGGATACGCAGTATTTT. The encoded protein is CASGDSMELDTQYF.

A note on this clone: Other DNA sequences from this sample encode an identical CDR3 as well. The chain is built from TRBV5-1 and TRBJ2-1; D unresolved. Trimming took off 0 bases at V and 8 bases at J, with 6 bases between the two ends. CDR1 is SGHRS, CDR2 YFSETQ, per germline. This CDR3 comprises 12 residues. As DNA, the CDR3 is TGCGCCAGCAGCTTGGCGTGGGATGAGCAGTTCTTC. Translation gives CASSLAWDEQFF.

The CDR3 DNA reads TGTGCCAGCAGTTTCTACGGACAGGGGCCATTCAATCAGCCCCAGCATTTT. It codes for CASSFYGQGPFNQPQHF. The chain links TRBV28 to TRBJ1-5; TRBD1 agrees at 9 bases. Germline V gene lookup returns CDR1 MDHEN and CDR2 SYDVKM. Trimming removed 3 bases from V and 3 bases from J; junction bases left unmatched: 9. This CDR3 is 17 amino acids long.

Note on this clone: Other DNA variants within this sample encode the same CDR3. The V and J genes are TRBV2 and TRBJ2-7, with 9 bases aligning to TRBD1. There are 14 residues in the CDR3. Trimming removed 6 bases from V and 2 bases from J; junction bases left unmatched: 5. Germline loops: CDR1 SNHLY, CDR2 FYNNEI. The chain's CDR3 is CASSSGTGTYEQYF. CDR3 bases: TGTGCCAGCAGCTCCGGGACAGGGACCTACGAGCAGTACTTC.